A single sample is the source of the 23 T cell receptor beta chains below, sequenced in a study of T cell clonotyping in hematopoietic cell transplantation. Method: immunoSEQ multiplex PCR; TCRdb's copy keeps in-frame clones and lacks some. The sample includes more than 65,000 clones, around 94% seen only once; the top ten take roughly 1.7%. The sequencing input was peripheral blood mononuclear cells. All receptors derive from a middle-aged man in good health. Some clones in this sample may be carry-over from other donors' samples.

This chain uses TRBV5-1 with TRBJ1-2; 7 nucleotides match TRBD1. V dropped 4 bases and J dropped 8; count of bases not matched to a gene: 14. CDR3 length: 15 residues. CDR1 is SGHRS, CDR2 YFSETQ, per germline. The CDR3 spells CASSPVNRGTKGYTF. The CDR3 DNA reads TGCGCCAGCAGCCCGGTTAACAGGGGAACGAAGGGCTACACCTTC.

V and J are TRBV6-1 and TRBJ1-4; D not resolved. The CDR3 is 13 amino acids. Trimming shortened V by 2 bases and J by 15 bases, and 16 bases separated the two germline ends. Germline V CDR1 and CDR2: MNHNS, SASEGT. The CDR3 DNA reads TGTGCCAGCAGTGAATTTAGCCCCCAGTTGGTGTTTTTT. This gives the protein CASSEFSPQLVFF.

The chain links TRBV19 to TRBJ2-5; D perhaps matches TRBD1 (6 bases). This CDR3 is built from 15 residues. Germline V gene data show CDR1 as LNHDA and CDR2 as SQIVND (reference sequence). V was trimmed by 3 bases and J by 5 bases, leaving 16 bases between them. The CDR3 here is CASSMRLPQGETQYF. The CDR3 DNA is TGTGCCAGTAGTATGCGACTTCCCCAGGGGGAGACCCAGTACTTC.

The chain links TRBV5-6 to TRBJ2-5; TRBD2 matches at 13 bases. Germline CDR1 SGHDT, CDR2 YYEEEE. V trimming: 4 bases; J trimming: 2 bases; junction bases outside the gene matches: 2. The CDR3 runs 15 residues. CDR3 nucleotides: TGTGCCAGCAGCCAGGGACTAGCGGGGCAAGAGACCCAGTACTTC. This codes for CASSQGLAGQETQYF.

V usage is TRBV5-6 and J usage is TRBJ2-3; TRBD2 matches 13 bases. The CDR3 covers 16 residues. V lost 4 bases, J lost 3 bases, and 5 bases stayed unmatched. Germline CDR1 and CDR2: SGHDT and YYEEEE. CDR3 region: CASSTGTSGETDTQYF. The CDR3 DNA reads as TGTGCCAGCAGCACCGGGACTAGCGGGGAAACAGATACGCAGTATTTT. The full variable domain, its missing parts supplied by reference TRBV5-6 and TRBJ2-3, is DAGVTQSPTHLIKTRGQQVTLRCSPKSGHDTVSWYQQALGQGPQFIFQYYEEEERQRGNFPDRFSGHQFPNYSSELNVNALLLGDSALYLCASSTGTSGETDTQYFGPGTRLTVL.

The V gene is TRBV6-4, the J gene TRBJ2-5; 9 nucleotides line up with TRBD2. The V gene's germline CDR1 is MRHNA and CDR2 SNTAGT. V shed 3 bases and J 1 base; nucleotides not matched to a gene: 0. The CDR3 length is 14 residues. The CDR3 region has the DNA TGTGCCAGCAGTGAGCGGGGGGGCCAAGAGACCCAGTACTTC. Protein product: CASSERGGQETQYF.

V usage is TRBV7-2 and J usage is TRBJ2-1; the D gene is possibly TRBD2 (5 bases). V lost 5 bases to trimming and J lost 6 bases, with 14 bases between them. The CDR3 has 14 amino acids. Per the germline V gene, CDR1 is SGHTA and CDR2 is FQGNSA. CDR3 residues: CASSRSPGTNEQFF. CDR3 nucleotide sequence: TGTGCCAGCAGCCGGAGTCCGGGAACCAATGAGCAGTTCTTC.

This clone is a singleton in its sample. The chain joins TRBV25-1 to TRBJ1-4, with D perhaps TRBD1 (6 bases). Germline V gene sequence: CDR1 MGHDK, CDR2 SYGVNS. V shed 4 bases and J shed 3 bases, with 15 bases lying between them. The CDR3 runs to 16 residues. CDR3 sequence: CASSGLWGAANEKLFF. The CDR3 DNA is TGTGCCAGCAGTGGGCTATGGGGGGCAGCTAATGAAAAACTGTTTTTT.

V usage is TRBV27 and J usage is TRBJ1-1, with 9 nucleotides matching TRBD1. The CDR3 has 15 amino acids. V lost 5 bases and J lost 1; bases outside the gene matches: 5. Germline V gene sequence: CDR1 MNHEY, CDR2 SMNVEV (reference sequence). For the CDR3, the DNA is TGTGCCAGCAGTGGGGGACAGGGCAGGAACACTGAAGCTTTCTTT. Encoded protein: CASSGGQGRNTEAFF.

The genes are TRBV27 and TRBJ1-1; D is unresolved. V lost 2 bases, J lost 4 bases, and 8 bases lay in between. Germline lookup yields CDR1 MNHEY and CDR2 SMNVEV (reference sequence). The CDR3 runs to 13 residues. The CDR3 spells CASSLGEGTEAFF. CDR3 sequence (DNA): TGTGCCAGCAGTTTAGGGGAGGGCACTGAAGCTTTCTTT.

The chain carries TRBV6-1 and TRBJ2-3, with unresolved D. From germline, CDR1 is MNHNS and CDR2 SASEGT. Trimming pared 7 bases from V and 2 bases from J, leaving 13 bases between. The CDR3 sequence is 14 residues long. The CDR3 is CASNQLDVTDTQYF. CDR3 DNA: TGTGCCAGCAATCAGTTGGACGTCACAGATACGCAGTATTTT.

The chain links TRBV7-2 to TRBJ2-1, with 7 bases identical to TRBD2. V shed 6 bases, J shed 9 bases, and the junction held 5 bases outside the gene matches. The CDR3 sequence is 12 residues long. Looked up from germline, CDR1 is SGHTA and CDR2 is FQGNSA. DNA for the CDR3: TGTGCCAGCAGTTCGCCGGGGGGTGAGCAGTTCTTC. Its protein is CASSSPGGEQFF.

The rearrangement joins TRBV11-1 to TRBJ1-6; the D gene is possibly TRBD1 (5 bases). Germline V CDR1 and CDR2: SGHAT, FQDESV (reference sequence). The CDR3 sequence is 16 residues long. V gave up 5 bases and J gave up 10 bases, with 21 bases separating them. The DNA of the CDR3 is TGTGCCAGCAGCCAGGGTAGCGGCATAACGAGGTCACCCCTCCACTTT. Translating gives CASSQGSGITRSPLHF.

V gene TRBV28 combines with J gene TRBJ1-6; 8 bases agree with TRBD1. J was trimmed by 9 bases and V by 3 bases; bases with no gene match: 10. The CDR3 covers 16 residues. Germline assignment: CDR1 MDHEN and CDR2 SYDVKM. CDR3 region: CASSFPQAGGTSPLHF. The CDR3 nucleotides are TGTGCCAGCAGTTTTCCCCAGGCAGGGGGCACTTCACCCCTCCACTTT.

This clone has only one observation. The chain combines TRBV19 with TRBJ1-5; D is perhaps TRBD1 (6 bases). There are 14 residues in the CDR3. V was shortened by 9 bases and J by 7 bases, with 19 bases between the two germline ends. Germline assignment: CDR1 LNHDA and CDR2 SQIVND (reference sequence). CDR3: CASRGRGLEQPQHF. The CDR3 bases are TGTGCCAGCCGAGGTCGGGGGCTTGAGCAGCCCCAGCATTTT.

The chain employs TRBV28 and TRBJ1-5, with TRBD1 matching over 7 bases. V shed 8 bases, J shed 2 bases, and the junction held 9 bases outside the gene matches. Germline CDR1 MDHEN, CDR2 SYDVKM. The CDR3 is 15 residues long. CDR3 region: CASYPPGQGNQPQHF. In DNA form, the CDR3 reads TGTGCCAGCTACCCCCCCGGACAGGGCAATCAGCCCCAGCATTTT.

The chain recombines TRBV6-5 with TRBJ1-1; D uncertain. This CDR3 comprises 14 residues. Trimming pared 6 bases from V and 5 bases from J, leaving 16 bases between. Germline V gives CDR1 MNHEY, CDR2 SVGAGI. The DNA of the CDR3 is TGTGCCAGCAGACCTCAGGAGCTAGGGACTGAAGCTTTCTTT. Protein sequence: CASRPQELGTEAFF.

V gene TRBV28 combines with J gene TRBJ1-6; D gene uncertain. Trimming took off 2 bases at V and 8 bases at J, with 19 bases between the two ends. The CDR3 sequence is 17 residues long. The germline V gene encodes CDR1 MDHEN and CDR2 SYDVKM. The CDR3 coding sequence is TGTGCCAGCAGTTTAGGAGTAAGGCAGGCATATTATTCACCCCTCCACTTT. Translation gives CASSLGVRQAYYSPLHF. Combining the CDR3 with reference TRBV28 and TRBJ1-6 gives the whole variable domain DVKVTQSSRYLVKRTGEKVFLECVQDMDHENMFWYRQDPGLGLRLIYFSYDVKMKEKGDIPEGYSVSREKKERFSLILESASTNQTSMYLCASSLGVRQAYYSPLHFGNGTRLTVT.

The J gene is TRBJ1-2, the V gene TRBV18; 10 bases fit TRBD1. V was clipped by 3 bases and J by 7 bases; unmatched bases: 11. CDR3 length equals 16 residues. In germline, CDR1 is KGHSH, CDR2 LQKENI. The CDR3 region has the DNA TGTGCCAGCTCACCCCCTACGGGACAGGGGATCGGTGGCTACACCTTC. Translation gives CASSPPTGQGIGGYTF.

This chain uses TRBV7-3 with TRBJ2-2; D not resolved. Trimming removed 1 base from V and 2 bases from J, with 8 bases in between. This CDR3 is built from 15 residues. Germline CDR1 is SGHTA and CDR2 is FQGTGA. CDR3 in amino acids: CASSLIAGNTGELFF. The CDR3 DNA is TGTGCCAGCAGCTTAATCGCCGGTAACACCGGGGAGCTGTTTTTT.

This chain joins TRBV18 and TRBJ2-2, with D hard to call. There are 14 residues in the CDR3. CDR1 and CDR2 from the germline V gene are KGHSH and LQKENI. V was trimmed by 6 bases and J by 4 bases, leaving 12 bases between them. CDR3 coding DNA: TGTGCCAGCTCTCCTTCGAGTCCCACCGGGGAGCTGTTTTTT. Translation: CASSPSSPTGELFF.

The V call is TRBV7-3, the J call TRBJ2-3; no firm D call. Trimming pared 2 bases from V and 2 bases from J, leaving 11 bases between. The germline CDR1 and CDR2 sequences are SGHTA and FQGTGA. This CDR3 has 15 residues. The CDR3 DNA follows: TGTGCCAGCAGCTTACAGGCAACTACCACAGATACGCAGTATTTT. It is translated as CASSLQATTTDTQYF.

The chain is built from TRBV25-1 and TRBJ2-2; weak D call: TRBD1 (6 bases). Germline V CDR1 and CDR2: MGHDK, SYGVNS. The CDR3 spans 15 residues. V was cut by 1 base and J by 5 bases, with 11 bases left in between. The CDR3 bases are TGTGCCAGCAGTGAATTACAGGGTGGGACCGGGGAGCTGTTTTTT. Translating gives CASSELQGGTGELFF.